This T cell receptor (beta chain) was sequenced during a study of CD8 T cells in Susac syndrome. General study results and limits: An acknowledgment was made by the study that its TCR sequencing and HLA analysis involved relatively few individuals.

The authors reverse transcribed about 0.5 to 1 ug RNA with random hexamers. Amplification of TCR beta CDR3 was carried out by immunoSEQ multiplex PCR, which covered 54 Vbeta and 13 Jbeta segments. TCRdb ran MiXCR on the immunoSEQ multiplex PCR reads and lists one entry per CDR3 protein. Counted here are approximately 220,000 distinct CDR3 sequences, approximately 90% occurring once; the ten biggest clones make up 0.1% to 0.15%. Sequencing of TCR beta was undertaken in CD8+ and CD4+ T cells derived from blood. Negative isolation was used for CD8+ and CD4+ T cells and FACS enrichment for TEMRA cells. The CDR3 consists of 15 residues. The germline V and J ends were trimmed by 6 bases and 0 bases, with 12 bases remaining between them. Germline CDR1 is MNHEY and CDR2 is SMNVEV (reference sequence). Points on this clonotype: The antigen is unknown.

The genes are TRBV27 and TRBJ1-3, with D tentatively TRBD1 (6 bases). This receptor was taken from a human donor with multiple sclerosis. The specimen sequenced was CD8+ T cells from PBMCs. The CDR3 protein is CASRPSTGSGNTIYF. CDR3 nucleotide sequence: TGTGCCAGCAGACCCTCGACAGGCTCTGGAAACACCATATATTTT.